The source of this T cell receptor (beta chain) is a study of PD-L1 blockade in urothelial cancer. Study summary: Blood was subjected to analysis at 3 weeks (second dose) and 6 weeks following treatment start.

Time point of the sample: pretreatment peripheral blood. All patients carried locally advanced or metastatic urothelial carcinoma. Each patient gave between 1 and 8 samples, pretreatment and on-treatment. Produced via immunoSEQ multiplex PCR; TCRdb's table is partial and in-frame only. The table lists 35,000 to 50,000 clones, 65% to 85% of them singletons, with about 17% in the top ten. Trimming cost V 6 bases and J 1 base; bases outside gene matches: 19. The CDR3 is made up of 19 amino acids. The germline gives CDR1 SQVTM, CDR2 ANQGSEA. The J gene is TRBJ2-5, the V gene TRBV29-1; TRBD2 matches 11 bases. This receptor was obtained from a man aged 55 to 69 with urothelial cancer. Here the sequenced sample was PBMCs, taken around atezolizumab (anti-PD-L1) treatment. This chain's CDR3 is CSVLAGATSGDTLQETQYF. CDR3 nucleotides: TGCAGCGTCCTTGCGGGGGCGACTAGCGGGGATACCCTCCAAGAGACCCAGTACTTC.